The 18 T cell receptor beta chains presented below share a single source sample, sequenced in a study of blood T cell repertoires in COVID-19. Profiling relied on immunoSEQ multiplex PCR, and the TCRdb table lists in-frame clones only, not all of them. The sample has about 130,000 clones, approximately 83% seen once. Sequencing was performed on peripheral blood. These receptors all come from a man in his forties or fifties with active or convalescent COVID-19.

The CDR3 sequence: CASSDTGGGEQYF. The DNA of the CDR3 is TGTGCCAGCAGTGACACTGGGGGAGGCGAGCAGTACTTC. The V gene is TRBV6-1, the J gene TRBJ2-7, with D possibly matching TRBD2 (6 bases). Germline V gene lookup returns CDR1 MNHNS and CDR2 SASEGT. The CDR3 totals 13 residues. Deletions cut 3 bases from V and 6 bases from J, with 12 bases between.

CDR3 protein: CASSQGGHDGYTF. DNA of the CDR3: TGCGCCAGCAGCCAAGGGGGGCACGATGGCTACACCTTC. The V gene is TRBV4-3, the J gene TRBJ1-2; D may be TRBD1 (6 bases). Per germline, CDR1 LGHNA and CDR2 YSLEER. V was shortened by 1 base and J by 6 bases, with 9 bases between the two germline ends. The CDR3 runs 13 residues.

This clone was detected ten times or more. J is TRBJ1-5 and V is TRBV5-1; 7 bases line up with TRBD1. Trimming cost V 7 bases and J 7 bases; bases outside gene matches: 14. The germline V gene encodes CDR1 SGHRS and CDR2 YFSETQ. There are 15 residues in the CDR3. CDR3 nucleotide sequence: TGCGCCAGCGGACATACAGGGGTACGGTGGCAGCCCCAGCATTTT. Protein product: CASGHTGVRWQPQHF.

J is TRBJ2-7 and V is TRBV30, with 9 bases matching TRBD1. The V and J ends lost 4 bases and 7 bases, in that order; junction bases with no gene match: 8. The CDR3 has 13 amino acids. Germline V gene lookup returns CDR1 GTSNPN and CDR2 SVGIG (reference sequence). CDR3 sequence: CAWKDRGFLEQYF. The CDR3, as DNA: TGTGCCTGGAAGGACAGGGGATTCTTGGAGCAGTACTTC.

This sequence joins TRBV12-5 and TRBJ1-1; weak D call: TRBD1 (6 bases). Looked up from germline, CDR1 is LGHNT and CDR2 is FRNRAP. The CDR3 runs 14 residues. V was clipped by 7 bases and J by 2 bases, with 14 bases between them. CDR3: CASAPGGRNTEAFF. The CDR3 region has the DNA TGTGCTAGTGCCCCGGGGGGGCGAAACACTGAAGCTTTCTTT.

This sequence joins TRBV18 and TRBJ1-5, with 8 bases fitting TRBD1. Trimming at V came to 4 bases and at J to 0 bases, leaving 11 bases not matched to a gene. There are 18 residues in the CDR3. Per germline, CDR1 KGHSH and CDR2 LQKENI. CDR3 sequence: CASSRGQGQEYSNQPQHF. The DNA for the CDR3 is TGTGCCAGCTCACGCGGACAGGGACAAGAATATAGCAATCAGCCCCAGCATTTT.

J is TRBJ2-7 and V is TRBV27; the D gene is possibly TRBD2 (5 bases). The CDR3 loop spans 13 amino acids. Germline V CDR1 and CDR2: MNHEY, SMNVEV (reference sequence). Trimming took off 5 bases at V and 3 bases at J, with 11 bases between the two ends. CDR3 sequence (DNA): TGTGCCAGCAGTCTCCGGGAATACTACGAGCAGTACTTC. This encodes CASSLREYYEQYF.

The chain employs TRBV5-4 and TRBJ2-3; 11 bases map to TRBD2. There are 15 residues in the CDR3. J gave up 9 bases and V 4 bases, and 10 bases lay outside the gene matches. In germline, CDR1 is SGHNT, CDR2 YYREEE (reference sequence). The CDR3 DNA follows: TGTGCCAGCAGCCATAGCGGGGGGGAAAGGAGGACGCAGTATTTT. This codes for CASSHSGGERRTQYF.

This chain uses TRBV4-1 with TRBJ2-7; TRBD1 is a possible D gene (5 bases). V was shortened by 0 bases and J by 5 bases, with 11 bases between the two germline ends. Germline values: CDR1 MGHRA, CDR2 YSYEKL. The CDR3 has 14 amino acids. The CDR3 sequence is CASSQDRDDNEQYF. For the CDR3, the DNA is TGCGCCAGCAGCCAAGACAGGGATGACAACGAGCAGTACTTC.

The chain combines TRBV4-1 with TRBJ2-1, with D perhaps matching TRBD2 (6 bases). CDR3 length: 12 residues. Germline values: CDR1 MGHRA, CDR2 YSYEKL. Trimming took 4 bases from V and 8 from J, leaving 9 bases between them. The DNA of the CDR3 is TGCGCCAGCAGCCCTGCTAGCGATGAGCAGTTCTTC. It yields the protein CASSPASDEQFF.

This clone was seen only once. The V call is TRBV6-5, the J call TRBJ1-5; the D is unclear. Germline V gene data show CDR1 as MNHEY and CDR2 as SVGAGI. Trimming removed 6 bases at V and 4 bases at J, with 7 bases between. CDR3 length: 12 amino acids. In DNA, the CDR3 is TGTGCCAGCAGAACCTATAATCAGCCCCAGCATTTT. Protein: CASRTYNQPQHF.

This chain joins TRBV3-1 (or the pseudogene TRBV3-2) and TRBJ1-2; TRBD1 might be the D (6 bases). The CDR3 is made up of 14 amino acids. Trimming cost V 3 bases and J 2 bases, with 10 bases left between them. The germline gives CDR1 LGHDT, CDR2 YNNKEL (reference sequence). Written as DNA, the CDR3 is TGTGCCAGCAGCCATTCAACAGGGAACTATGGCTACACCTTC. It yields the protein CASSHSTGNYGYTF.

V is TRBV2 and J is TRBJ1-5; tentative D call: TRBD1 (5 bases). This CDR3 is 15 amino acids long. V shed 7 bases and J shed 0 bases, with 13 bases lying between them. CDR1 and CDR2 (germline): SNHLY, FYNNEI. In DNA, the CDR3 is TGTGCCAGCATCCAACAGGTTAATAGCAATCAGCCCCAGCATTTT. Residues: CASIQQVNSNQPQHF. The variable domain in full, completed from reference TRBV2 and TRBJ1-5, reads EPEVTQTPSHQVTQMGQEVILRCVPISNHLYFYWYRQILGQKVEFLVSFYNNEISEKSEIFDDQFSVERPDGSNFTLKIRSTKLEDSAMYFCASIQQVNSNQPQHFGDGTRLSIL.

V gene TRBV25-1 combines with J gene TRBJ1-1, with D maybe TRBD1 (6 bases). In germline, CDR1 is MGHDK, CDR2 SYGVNS. Trimming pared 4 bases from V and 6 bases from J, leaving 15 bases between. CDR3 length: 14 residues. The CDR3 loop is CASSGYRDLAEAFF. CDR3 bases: TGTGCCAGCAGTGGTTACAGGGATTTGGCTGAAGCTTTCTTT.

This clone was counted once. The J gene is TRBJ2-1, the V gene TRBV7-6, with D unresolved. The germline V and J ends were trimmed by 3 bases and 0 bases, with 9 bases remaining between them. CDR3 length: 15 amino acids. Germline assignment: CDR1 SGHVS and CDR2 FNYEAQ. CDR3 in DNA: TGTGCCAGCAGCTTTGCCCCGAGCTCCTACAATGAGCAGTTCTTC. This translates into CASSFAPSSYNEQFF.

This clone was counted only a few times. This chain connects TRBV27 to TRBJ1-5, with 10 bases identical to TRBD1. The V gene's germline CDR1 is MNHEY and CDR2 SMNVEV (reference sequence). J lost 2 bases, V lost 6 bases, and 7 bases had no gene match. The CDR3 totals 16 residues. The CDR3 loop reads CASRRQGARGNQPQHF. In DNA, the CDR3 is TGTGCCAGCAGAAGACAGGGGGCAAGGGGCAATCAGCCCCAGCATTTT.

V is TRBV29-1 and J is TRBJ2-1, with D unclear. Trimming pared 4 bases from V and 0 bases from J, leaving 10 bases between. The CDR3 spans 14 residues. CDR1 and CDR2 (germline): SQVTM, ANQGSEA. The CDR3, as DNA: TGCAGCGTTGTAGTCCTTGGCTCCTACAATGAGCAGTTCTTC. Translation gives CSVVVLGSYNEQFF.

V usage is TRBV6-4 and J usage is TRBJ2-7; 9 nucleotides match TRBD1. The CDR3 spans 15 residues. From germline, CDR1 is MRHNA and CDR2 SNTAGT. Trimming cost V 9 bases and J 5 bases; bases outside gene matches: 14. CDR3 bases: TGTGCCAGACTACCTATTGGGGACAGGGCTCACGAGCAGTACTTC. Its protein product is CARLPIGDRAHEQYF.